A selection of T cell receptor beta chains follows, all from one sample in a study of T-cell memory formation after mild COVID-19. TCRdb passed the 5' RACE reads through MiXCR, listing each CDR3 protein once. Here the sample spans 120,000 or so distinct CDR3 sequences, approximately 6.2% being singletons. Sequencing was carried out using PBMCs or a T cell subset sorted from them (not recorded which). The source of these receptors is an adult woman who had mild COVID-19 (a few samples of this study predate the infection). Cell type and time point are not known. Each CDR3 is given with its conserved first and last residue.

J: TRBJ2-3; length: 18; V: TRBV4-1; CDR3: CASSPRVSGGALADTQYF
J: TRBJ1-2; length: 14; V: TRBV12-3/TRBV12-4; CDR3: CASSSTGAGYGYTF
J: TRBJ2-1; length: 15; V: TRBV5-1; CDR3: CASSLVAGNYGEQFF
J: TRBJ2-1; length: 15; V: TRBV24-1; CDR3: CATSEPGAPYNEQFF
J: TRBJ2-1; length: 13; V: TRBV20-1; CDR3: CSAGRSSYNEQFF
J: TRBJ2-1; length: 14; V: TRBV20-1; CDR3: CSARYRGRSDEQFF
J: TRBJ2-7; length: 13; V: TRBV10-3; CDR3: CAINRDRGNEQYF
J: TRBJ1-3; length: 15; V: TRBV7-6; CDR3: CASRSNRDPGNTIYF
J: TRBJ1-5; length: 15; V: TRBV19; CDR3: CASSSTGGAGQPQHF
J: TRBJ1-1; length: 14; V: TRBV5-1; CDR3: CASSSTGRDTEAFF
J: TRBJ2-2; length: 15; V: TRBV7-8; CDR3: CASSLALVQVGELFF
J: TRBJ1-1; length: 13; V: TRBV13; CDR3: CASSFRGGTEAFF
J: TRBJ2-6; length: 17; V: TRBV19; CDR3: CASSRGQGKAGANVLTF
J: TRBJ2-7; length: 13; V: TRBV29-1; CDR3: CSVRDKVVHEQYF
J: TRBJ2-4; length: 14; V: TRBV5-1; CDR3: CASSLEGYKNIQYF
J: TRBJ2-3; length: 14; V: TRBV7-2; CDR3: CASSLGASTDTQYF
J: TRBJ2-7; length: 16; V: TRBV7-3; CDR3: CASSLTKLAVEYEQYF
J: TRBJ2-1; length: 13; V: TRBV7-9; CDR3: CASSLTGANEQFF
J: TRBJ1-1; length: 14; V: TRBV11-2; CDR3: CASSAGGGSTEAFF
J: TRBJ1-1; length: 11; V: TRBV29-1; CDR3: CSVARGTEAFF
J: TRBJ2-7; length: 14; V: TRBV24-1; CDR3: CATSDSAVTYEQYF
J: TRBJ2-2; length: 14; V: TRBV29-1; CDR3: CSVADRAFTGELFF
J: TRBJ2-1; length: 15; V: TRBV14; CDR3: CASSLPTGIHNEQFF
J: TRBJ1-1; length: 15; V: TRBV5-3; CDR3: CARRLTGFRVTEAFF
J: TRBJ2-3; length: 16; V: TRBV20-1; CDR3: CSARDPPDFLPDTQYF
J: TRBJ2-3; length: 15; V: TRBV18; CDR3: CASSPQLAGTDTQYF
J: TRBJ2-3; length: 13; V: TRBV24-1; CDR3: CATSEENTDTQYF
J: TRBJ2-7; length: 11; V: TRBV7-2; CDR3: CASSLTVRQYF
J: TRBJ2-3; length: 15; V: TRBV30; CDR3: CAWKTTGISTDTQYF
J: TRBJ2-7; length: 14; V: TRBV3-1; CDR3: CASSHSKSRPVQYF
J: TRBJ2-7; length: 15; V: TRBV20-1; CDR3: CSARDLPGVSYEQYF
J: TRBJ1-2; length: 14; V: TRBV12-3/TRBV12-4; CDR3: CASSTSDGLGGYTF
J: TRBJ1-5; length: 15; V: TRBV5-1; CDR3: CASSPGTGHNQPQHF
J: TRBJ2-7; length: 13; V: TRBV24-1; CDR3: CATSDPQSYEQYF
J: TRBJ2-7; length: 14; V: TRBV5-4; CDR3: CASSLAEGNYEQYF
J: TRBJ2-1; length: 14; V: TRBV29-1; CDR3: CSGHRGGRGNEQFF